These 18 T cell receptor beta chains were sequenced from one sample in a study of cytomegalovirus exposure and HLA in healthy donors. The PCR used 60 Vbeta and 13 Jbeta primers. The assay was immunoSEQ multiplex PCR, and TCRdb's table has in-frame clones only and misses some. The sample has 190,000 or so clones; around 83% are singletons. Specimen: PBMCs. These receptors all come from a man aged 50 to 59 in good health and CMV-seronegative.

The V and J genes are TRBV27 and TRBJ2-3, with 7 bases that match TRBD1. Germline V lookup: CDR1 MNHEY, CDR2 SMNVEV (reference sequence). This CDR3 comprises 14 residues. The V and J ends lost 5 bases and 2 bases, in that order; junction bases with no gene match: 4. The CDR3 spells CASSLGQSTDTQYF. CDR3 bases: TGTGCCAGCAGTCTGGGACAGTCCACAGATACGCAGTATTTT.

V and J are TRBV6-1 and TRBJ2-7, with D tentatively TRBD2 (8 bases). Trimming took 2 bases from V and 5 from J, leaving 25 bases between them. The CDR3 totals 18 residues. The V gene's germline CDR1 is MNHNS and CDR2 SASEGT. CDR3 coding DNA: TGTGCCAGCAGTGAAAGGGCGGGGACAGCCCCGGGGGGGGACGAGCAGTACTTC. It encodes CASSERAGTAPGGDEQYF.

The rearrangement joins TRBV6-5 to TRBJ2-7; TRBD1 might be the D (5 bases). CDR3 length: 16 residues. V was trimmed by 3 bases and J by 6 bases, leaving 21 bases between them. Germline lookup yields CDR1 MNHEY and CDR2 SVGAGI. CDR3 amino acids: CASSYDGATQPGEQYF. DNA of the CDR3: TGTGCCAGCAGTTATGATGGGGCGACACAGCCGGGCGAGCAGTACTTC.

V gene TRBV6-6 combines with J gene TRBJ2-5; 8 nucleotides match TRBD2. From germline, CDR1 is MNHNY and CDR2 SVGAGI (reference sequence). This CDR3 comprises 15 residues. V gave up 2 bases and J gave up 5 bases; unmatched junction bases: 7. CDR3: CASSYPGGSTETQYF. CDR3 coding DNA: TGTGCCAGCAGTTACCCGGGGGGGAGCACGGAGACCCAGTACTTC.

The CDR3 sequence is CASSQDRLGGYTF. The CDR3 DNA is TGCGCCAGCAGCCAAGATCGTCTTGGCGGCTACACCTTC. V is TRBV4-3 and J is TRBJ1-2, with D unresolved. CDR3 length: 13 amino acids. Germline lookup yields CDR1 LGHNA and CDR2 YSLEER. The V end lost 0 bases, the J end lost 8 bases, and 10 bases lay between the germline ends.

The chain's CDR3 is CASSLPSTGGTEQYF. The DNA for the CDR3 is TGTGCCAGCAGTTTACCCTCGACAGGGGGTACCGAGCAGTACTTC. The J gene is TRBJ2-7, the V gene TRBV28; 9 nucleotides align to TRBD1. V trimming: 2 bases; J trimming: 6 bases; junction bases outside the gene matches: 8. CDR1 and CDR2 from the germline V gene are MDHEN and SYDVKM. This CDR3 contains 15 residues.

This clone was seen a few times. The chain has TRBV5-5 and TRBJ2-5; 10 bases map to TRBD2. Trimming at V came to 3 bases and at J to 4 bases, leaving 12 bases not matched to a gene. Germline CDR1 SGHKS, CDR2 YYEKEE (reference sequence). The CDR3 loop spans 17 amino acids. The CDR3 nucleotides are TGTGCCAGCAGCTCATCCGGGACTAGCGAGTCCCTAGAGACCCAGTACTTC. Encoded protein: CASSSSGTSESLETQYF.

This sequence joins TRBV7-8 and TRBJ2-7; a weak D match, TRBD2 (5 bases). V was cut by 1 base and J by 7 bases, with 14 bases left in between. This CDR3 has 14 amino acids. Germline CDR1 and CDR2: SGHVS and FQNEAQ. This chain's CDR3 is CASSLGPGLREQYF. DNA of the CDR3: TGTGCCAGCAGCTTAGGCCCGGGATTAAGGGAGCAGTACTTC.

This clone was counted once. The chain combines TRBV4-1 with TRBJ2-2, with D perhaps matching TRBD1 (5 bases). This CDR3 is 16 amino acids long. The germline CDR1 and CDR2 sequences are MGHRA and YSYEKL. The V and J ends lost 2 bases and 5 bases respectively, with 15 bases between them. DNA for the CDR3: TGCGCCAGCAGCCAATTAGCTGGAAGGGGAACCGGGGAGCTGTTTTTT. It codes for CASSQLAGRGTGELFF.

In this sample, this clone turned up a few times. The V and J genes are TRBV10-3 and TRBJ1-4; the match to TRBD1 covers 12 bases. The V gene end was trimmed by 3 bases and the J gene end by 7 bases; junction bases not matched to a gene: 3. The CDR3 has 15 residues. CDR1 is ENHRY and CDR2 is SYGVKD in the germline V gene. DNA for the CDR3: TGTGCCATCAGTGAAGGGACAGGGGGCGGTGAAAAACTGTTTTTT. The encoded protein is CAISEGTGGGEKLFF.

This chain joins TRBV7-9 and TRBJ2-7, with 7 bases identical to TRBD1. This CDR3 is built from 14 residues. Per germline, CDR1 SEHNR and CDR2 FQNEAQ (reference sequence). V dropped 5 bases and J dropped 3; count of bases not matched to a gene: 7. In DNA, the CDR3 is TGTGCCAGCAGCCCTCGGGACAGACTCTACGAGCAGTACTTC. It is translated as CASSPRDRLYEQYF.

The chain carries TRBV7-2 and TRBJ2-3; tentatively, D is TRBD2 (5 bases). V lost 1 base and J 4 bases, leaving 9 bases between the germline ends. The CDR3 has 14 amino acids. Looked up from germline, CDR1 is SGHTA and CDR2 is FQGNSA. The CDR3 reads CTSSLVASPDTQYF. The CDR3 DNA reads TGTACCAGCAGCTTAGTGGCTAGCCCAGATACGCAGTATTTT.

The chain couples TRBV18 to TRBJ2-2; TRBD2 matches 10 bases. The V segment lost 1 base and the J segment 6 bases; nucleotides outside the gene matches: 8. CDR3 size: 17 residues. CDR1 is KGHSH, CDR2 LQKENI, per germline. The CDR3 region has the DNA TGTGCCAGCTCACCACAGCGAGCGGGAGGGCTATCCGGGGAGCTGTTTTTT. Its translation is CASSPQRAGGLSGELFF.

The V call is TRBV29-1, the J call TRBJ1-2; tentatively, D is TRBD1 (5 bases). Trimming cost V 6 bases and J 5 bases, with 28 bases left between them. This CDR3 has 17 amino acids. The germline gives CDR1 SQVTM, CDR2 ANQGSEA. Here the CDR3 reads CSVPDPSPRALRYGYTF. Written as DNA, the CDR3 is TGCAGCGTCCCAGATCCGTCCCCCAGGGCATTGCGGTATGGCTACACCTTC.

CDR3 loop: CASKVRRRRASDTQYF. The CDR3 nucleotides read TGTGCCAGCAAGGTTCGGAGAAGGAGGGCTTCCGATACGCAGTATTTT. The rearrangement links TRBV28 to TRBJ2-3; perhaps TRBD2 as D (6 bases). CDR1 is MDHEN, CDR2 SYDVKM, per germline. The CDR3 is 16 amino acids. The germline V and J ends were trimmed by 7 bases and 6 bases, with 23 bases remaining between them.

The J gene is TRBJ2-7, the V gene TRBV9, with a possible D match to TRBD2 (6 bases). Germline CDR1 reads SGDLS; CDR2 reads YYNGEE. The V end was cut by 3 bases, the J end by 6 bases, with 16 bases between. The CDR3 totals 14 residues. The CDR3 DNA follows: TGTGCCAGCAGCGAGCCTCGGGGGATGGGCGAGCAGTACTTC. Protein product: CASSEPRGMGEQYF.

The chain links TRBV5-5 to TRBJ1-5; no reliable D call. The germline CDR1 and CDR2 sequences are SGHKS and YYEKEE (reference sequence). The CDR3 length is 17 residues. Trimming took 3 bases from V and 0 from J, leaving 16 bases between them. In nucleotides, the CDR3 is TGTGCCAGCAGCTACTCGGAGCAGACTTATAGCAATCAGCCCCAGCATTTT. This translates into CASSYSEQTYSNQPQHF.

The V call is TRBV7-8, the J call TRBJ1-1; no clear D gene. V lost 5 bases to trimming and J lost 4 bases, with 11 bases between them. Per the germline V gene, CDR1 is SGHVS and CDR2 is FQNEAQ. CDR3 length: 13 residues. The CDR3 protein is CASSTSTGTEAFF. CDR3 in DNA: TGTGCCAGCAGCACCTCCACGGGCACTGAAGCTTTCTTT. Full variable domain (missing parts from reference TRBV7-8 and TRBJ1-1): GAGVSQSPRYKVAKRGQDVALRCDPISGHVSLFWYQQALGQGPEFLTYFQNEAQLDKSGLPSDRFFAERPEGSVSTLKIQRTQQEDSAVYLCASSTSTGTEAFFGQGTRLTVV.